This T cell receptor beta chain was identified in a study of blood T cell repertoires in COVID-19. Germline values: CDR1 SGHRS, CDR2 YFSETQ. V shed 5 bases and J shed 5 bases, with 19 bases lying between them. This CDR3 is 16 amino acids long. In the study's own analysis: Reference gene primer amplification gave nucleated cell count estimates. Method: immunoSEQ multiplex PCR; TCRdb's copy keeps in-frame clones and lacks some. V, J and clone size derive from that table, while D and trimming were established from the DNA sequence. The data show some 300,000 clones, around nine tenths seen once. Material for sequencing was peripheral blood. The chain has TRBV5-1 and TRBJ2-2; possible D gene TRBD2, 7 bases. This clonotype was sampled from a man between 65 and 85 years old with acute or convalescent COVID-19. The CDR3 DNA reads as TGCGCCAGCAGACGTATCGGGGGGCGCGGTACCGGGGAGCTGTTTTTT. As protein: CASRRIGGRGTGELFF. Together with reference TRBV5-1 and TRBJ2-2, the CDR3 gives the full variable domain: KAGVTQTPRYLIKTRGQQVTLSCSPISGHRSVSWYQQTPGQGLQFLFEYFSETQRNKGNFPGRFSGRQFSNSRSEMNVSTLELGDSALYLCASRRIGGRGTGELFFGEGSRLTVL.